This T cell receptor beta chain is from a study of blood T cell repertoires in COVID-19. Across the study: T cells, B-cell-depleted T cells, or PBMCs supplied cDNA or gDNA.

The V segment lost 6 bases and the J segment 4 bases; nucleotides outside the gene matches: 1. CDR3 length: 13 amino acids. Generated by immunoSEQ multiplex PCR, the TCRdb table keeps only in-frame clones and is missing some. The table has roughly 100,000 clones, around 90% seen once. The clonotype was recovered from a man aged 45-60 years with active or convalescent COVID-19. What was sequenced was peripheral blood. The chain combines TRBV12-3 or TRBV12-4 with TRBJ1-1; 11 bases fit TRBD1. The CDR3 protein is CASRGTGGTEAFF. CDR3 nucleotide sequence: TGTGCCAGCAGGGGGACAGGGGGCACTGAAGCTTTCTTT.